The clone carrying this TCR beta chain was recorded only once. Its antigen remains unknown. Clones were sequenced by immunoSEQ multiplex PCR, and TCRdb holds only the in-frame ones, with some missing. The sample carries over 2 million clones, roughly 90% recorded once. The sample is drawn from a study of shared clonotypes between healthy human individuals. Turning to the study itself: For every donor, three CD4 naive, three CD4 memory, two CD8 naive and one CD8 memory plates were used.

This CDR3 is built from 13 residues. Germline lookup yields CDR1 SEHNR and CDR2 FQNEAQ (reference sequence). Trimming removed 6 bases from V and 6 bases from J, with 14 bases in between. Free of recent acute infections or vaccinations, the donors were healthy HIV-negative adults. Study-level findings and limits: Memory subsets generally showed smaller estimated richness than naive subsets did.

This chain uses TRBV7-9 with TRBJ1-1, with D possibly TRBD1 on 5 matching bases. This TCR was sampled from a man between 18 and 35 years old in good health. Some clones in this sample may be carry-over from other donors' samples. The sample taken for sequencing was naive CD4+ T cells from PBMCs. Noted subset: CD45RA+ positively selected. The CDR3 spells CASRSQGVAEAFF. The CDR3, as DNA: TGTGCCAGCAGGTCCCAAGGGGTGGCTGAAGCTTTCTTT. Full variable domain (outside the CDR3, taken from reference TRBV7-9 and TRBJ1-1): DTGVSQNPRHKITKRGQNVTFRCDPISEHNRLYWYRQTLGQGPEFLTYFQNEAQLEKSRLLSDRFSAERPKGSFSTLEIQRTEQGDSAMYLCASRSQGVAEAFFGQGTRLTVV.